Below, 3 T cell receptor beta chains from the same sample are listed, as sequenced in a study of beta chain features in type 1 diabetes. Expressed TCRB transcripts were sequenced, since all the RNA that had been isolated was reverse transcribed. The repertoire was sequenced with immunoSEQ multiplex PCR; TCRdb's copy has only in-frame clones and lacks some. Among some 270,000 clones, around 14% were seen once, and the ten largest hold 0.025% to 0.03%. The sample was naive CD4+ T cells from blood. The origin of the receptors is a woman in her forties in good health.

This chain connects TRBV11-2 to TRBJ2-5; 9 bases are a match to TRBD1. Trimming at V came to 4 bases and at J to 1 base, leaving 4 bases not matched to a gene. In germline, CDR1 is SGHAT, CDR2 FQNNGV. The CDR3 is 15 amino acids. This chain's CDR3 is CASSYLTGGQETQYF. In nucleotides, the CDR3 is TGTGCCAGCAGCTACCTGACAGGGGGCCAAGAGACCCAGTACTTC.

The chain has TRBV9 and TRBJ2-1; TRBD2 might be the D (7 bases). Per germline, CDR1 SGDLS and CDR2 YYNGEE. V dropped 5 bases and J dropped 2 bases, with 20 bases sitting between them. The CDR3 runs to 17 residues. CDR3 sequence: CASSSVLVGGPYNEQFF. DNA for the CDR3: TGTGCCAGCAGTTCAGTCCTAGTCGGGGGGCCCTACAATGAGCAGTTCTTC.

The table lists this clone with a few counts. The chain is built from TRBV10-3 and TRBJ1-2, with D unresolved. Per the germline V gene, CDR1 is ENHRY and CDR2 is SYGVKD. The V end was cut by 1 base, the J end by 2 bases, with 8 bases between. CDR3 length: 14 residues. CDR3 region: CAISEYEENYGYTF. The CDR3 DNA is TGTGCCATCAGTGAGTACGAGGAAAACTATGGCTACACCTTC.